This T cell receptor beta chain was recorded in a study of breast tumors, draining lymph nodes, adjacent tissues. MiXCR was run by TCRdb on the multiplex PCR reads, yielding one entry per CDR3 protein. The sample has under 85,000 distinct CDR3 sequences, 15% to 20% seen once. The V end lost 0 bases, the J end lost 2 bases, and 11 bases lay between the germline ends. The CDR3 loop spans 15 amino acids. Germline V gene sequence: CDR1 SGDLS, CDR2 YYNGEE. Breast cancer patients provided tissue from their axillary draining lymph nodes. This clonotype has at least ten counts. The chain recombines TRBV9 with TRBJ2-5; D possibly corresponds to TRBD1 (6 bases). The sample taken for sequencing was axillary lymph node tissue. The clonotype was recovered from a female donor with breast cancer. Some clones in this sample may be carry-over from other donors' samples. CDR3 nucleotide sequence: TGTGCCAGCAGCGTAGATACAGGGCTACAAGAGACCCAGTACTTC. Protein: CASSVDTGLQETQYF.